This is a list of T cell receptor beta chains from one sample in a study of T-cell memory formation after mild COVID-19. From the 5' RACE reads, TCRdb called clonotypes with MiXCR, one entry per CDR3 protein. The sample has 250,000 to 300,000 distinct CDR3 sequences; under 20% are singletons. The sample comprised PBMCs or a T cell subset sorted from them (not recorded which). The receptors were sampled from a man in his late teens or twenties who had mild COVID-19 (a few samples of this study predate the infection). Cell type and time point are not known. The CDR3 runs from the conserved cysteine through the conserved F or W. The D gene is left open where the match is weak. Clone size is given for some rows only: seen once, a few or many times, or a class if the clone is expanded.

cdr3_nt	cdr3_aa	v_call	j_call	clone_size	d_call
TGTGCCAGTAGTCCCTGGACAGGGGGGTTTAGGACGCAGTATTTT	CASSPWTGGFRTQYF	TRBV19	TRBJ2-3	.	TRBD1
TGTGCCAGCAGCTTCGGAATCAATCAGCCCCAGCATTTT	CASSFGINQPQHF	TRBV7-2	TRBJ1-5	.	.
TGTGCCCACTGTGGAAGTAAGGGGCCGGGAGGCACAGATACGCAGTATTTT	CAHCGSKGPGGTDTQYF	TRBV6-6	TRBJ2-3	few	.
TGTGCCAGCAGCGCTGGGACAGGAGTATATAGCAATCAGCCCCAGCATTTT	CASSAGTGVYSNQPQHF	TRBV7-8	TRBJ1-5	few	TRBD1
TGCAGTGCCTGGGGACAGGGGGCAAGCGGGGCCAACGTCCTGACTTTC	CSAWGQGASGANVLTF	TRBV20-1	TRBJ2-6	few	TRBD1
TGTGCCATCAGCCTTAGCGGGGAGGGCGCAGATACGCAGTATTTT	CAISLSGEGADTQYF	TRBV10-3	TRBJ2-3	many	TRBD2
TGTGCCAGCAGACCATGGACAGACGGACTCACGGAGACCCAGTACTTC	CASRPWTDGLTETQYF	TRBV6-2/TRBV6-3	TRBJ2-5	.	.
TGTGCCAGCAGTCCCGGGATCCAAGAGACCCAGTACTTC	CASSPGIQETQYF	TRBV6-1	TRBJ2-5	.	.
TGTGCCAGCAGCTTGGGGGGACAGAACTATGGCTACACCTTC	CASSLGGQNYGYTF	TRBV14	TRBJ1-2	few	TRBD1
TGTGCCAGCAGCTTAGCGCCCCCAGGGCACGGGGCCAACGTCCTGACTTTC	CASSLAPPGHGANVLTF	TRBV7-2	TRBJ2-6	few	.
TGTGCCAGCGGTCCAGGGATTGCTGGAAACACCATATATTTT	CASGPGIAGNTIYF	TRBV12-3/TRBV12-4	TRBJ1-3	.	.
TGTGCCAGCAACATAAACGTGGGTTCTAGCACTGAAGCTTTCTTT	CASNINVGSSTEAFF	TRBV6-5	TRBJ1-1	.	.
TGTGCCAGCAGCTTGTCAGGTCCTAACTATGGCTACACCTTC	CASSLSGPNYGYTF	TRBV5-4	TRBJ1-2	few	.
TGCGCCAGCAGACGATCATCCACAGATACGCAGTATTTT	CASRRSSTDTQYF	TRBV5-1	TRBJ2-3	few	.
TGCGCCAGCAGCTCCCCAGAGCGGGGAGTTACAGATACGCAGTATTTT	CASSSPERGVTDTQYF	TRBV4-1	TRBJ2-3	many	TRBD2
TGTGCCAGCAACATAGCGGGGGGGCGAGGAGATACGCAGTATTTT	CASNIAGGRGDTQYF	TRBV7-9	TRBJ2-3	.	TRBD2
TGTGCCACCAGTGCCACTCTGGACTACTACAATGAGCAGTTCTTC	CATSATLDYYNEQFF	TRBV24-1	TRBJ2-1	.	.
TGTGCCAGCAGCCTCGTCCGGGAAGGAGCCCTTGGCTACACCTTC	CASSLVREGALGYTF	TRBV7-9	TRBJ1-2	.	.
TGCAGCGCTGGGGGCTCTGGAAACACCATATATTTT	CSAGGSGNTIYF	TRBV20-1	TRBJ1-3	.	.
TGTGCCACCAGCAGGGAACACTATGGCTACACCTTC	CATSREHYGYTF	TRBV12-3/TRBV12-4	TRBJ1-2	.	.
TGTGCCAGCAGTGGCCCTCAGACAGGGATCTATGGCTACACCTTC	CASSGPQTGIYGYTF	TRBV28	TRBJ1-2	few	TRBD1
TGTGCCAGCAGTTTCCAAGGCACTGAAGCTTTCTTT	CASSFQGTEAFF	TRBV12-3/TRBV12-4	TRBJ1-1	few	.
TGCAGCGTTATACAGGGGGGGAACACTGAAGCTTTCTTT	CSVIQGGNTEAFF	TRBV29-1	TRBJ1-1	.	TRBD1
TGTGCCAGCAGCTTGGGGCCCCAGGCACGAAGCACAGATACGCAGTATTTT	CASSLGPQARSTDTQYF	TRBV5-4	TRBJ2-3	.	.
TGCGCCAGCAGTGATGCCCGGGGGGACACTGAAGCTTTCTTT	CASSDARGDTEAFF	TRBV10-1	TRBJ1-1	few	.
TGTGCCAGCGAACGCGGGACAGGGGGCTACAATGAGCAGTTCTTC	CASERGTGGYNEQFF	TRBV27	TRBJ2-1	.	TRBD1
TGTGCCAGCAGCGTAGCAGGGGACGCAGATACGCAGTATTTT	CASSVAGDADTQYF	TRBV9	TRBJ2-3	few	.
TGTGCCAGCAGGACAGGGTTCTACAATGAGCAGTTCTTC	CASRTGFYNEQFF	TRBV5-6	TRBJ2-1	few	TRBD1
TGCAGTGCTAGAGATGGGCCCAGGGGGGCAGATACGCAGTATTTT	CSARDGPRGADTQYF	TRBV20-1	TRBJ2-3	many	.
TGTGCCAGCAGCCAAGGAAATCTAGAGACGGATACGCAGTATTTT	CASSQGNLETDTQYF	TRBV3-1	TRBJ2-3	many	.
TGTGCCAGCAGCTTAAACAGGGCCGATGAAAAACTGTTTTTT	CASSLNRADEKLFF	TRBV7-2	TRBJ1-4	.	.
TGTGCCACCAGCAGAGACAGACAGGGGTCATATACGCAGTATTTT	CATSRDRQGSYTQYF	TRBV15	TRBJ2-3	.	TRBD1
TGTGCCAGCAGGAGCGCGCAAGGGAGCACAGATACGCAGTATTTT	CASRSAQGSTDTQYF	TRBV7-2	TRBJ2-3	many	.
TGCGCCAGCAGCTTGGTGGGTAGTACGAACACCGGGGAGCTGTTTTTT	CASSLVGSTNTGELFF	TRBV5-1	TRBJ2-2	.	.
TGCGCCAGCAGCTTTGGCGCGGCGACTAGCACAGATACGCAGTATTTT	CASSFGAATSTDTQYF	TRBV5-1	TRBJ2-3	.	.
TGCGCCAGCAGCTTGGCCGTATTAAGCGATGAGACCCAGTACTTC	CASSLAVLSDETQYF	TRBV5-1	TRBJ2-5	many	.
TGTGCCAGCAGCTTAGGGTCCGGAAGGGGTGTCGTTGGCTACACCTTC	CASSLGSGRGVVGYTF	TRBV7-9	TRBJ1-2	.	.
TGCGCCAGCAGCCAAGAGACGAATGAAAAACTGTTTTTT	CASSQETNEKLFF	TRBV4-3	TRBJ1-4	.	.
TGCAGTGCTAGAGATATAGGACAGGGGCATCAGCCCCAGCATTTT	CSARDIGQGHQPQHF	TRBV20-1	TRBJ1-5	.	TRBD1
TGTGCCAGCAGCTTACCCGGGACGTCGAGAGGGGAGCAGTACTTC	CASSLPGTSRGEQYF	TRBV7-9	TRBJ2-7	.	.
TGTGCCAGCGGGGGTTCACTCAATGAGCAGTTCTTC	CASGGSLNEQFF	TRBV6-5	TRBJ2-1	.	.
TGTGCCAGCAGCCCCCGGGGGGTCTATGGCTACACCTTC	CASSPRGVYGYTF	TRBV7-8	TRBJ1-2	few	.
TGTGCCAGCACACCACTCCGGGTTGGGGGCGAATCCTACGAGCAGTACTTC	CASTPLRVGGESYEQYF	TRBV28	TRBJ2-7	many	.
TGTGCCAGCAGCATCGGGGGGGGAACCAATGAGCAGTTCTTC	CASSIGGGTNEQFF	TRBV3-1	TRBJ2-1	few	TRBD2